Below are 32 T cell receptor beta chains sequenced from a single sample in a study of cytomegalovirus exposure and HLA in healthy donors. Researchers ran the PCR with 60 Vbeta and 13 Jbeta primers. The assay was immunoSEQ multiplex PCR, and TCRdb's table has in-frame clones only and misses some. The sample records around 96,000 clones, approximately 64% being singletons. Sequencing was done on a sample of PBMCs. The receptors originated from a man aged 55 to 69 in good health and CMV-seronegative.

The CDR3 DNA sequence: TGCAGCGTTGAAGATAGGGAGCACTCTGGAAACACCATATATTTT. Protein product: CSVEDREHSGNTIYF. The chain carries TRBV29-1 and TRBJ1-3; D is unresolved. The germline gives CDR1 SQVTM, CDR2 ANQGSEA. This CDR3 is built from 15 residues. Trimming took off 0 bases at V and 0 bases at J, with 9 bases between the two ends. Using reference TRBV29-1 and TRBJ1-3 for the parts outside the CDR3, the full variable domain is SAVISQKPSRDICQRGTSLTIQCQVDSQVTMMFWYRQQPGQSLTLIATANQGSEATYESGFVIDKFPISRPNLTFSTLTVSNMSPEDSSIYLCSVEDREHSGNTIYFGEGSWLTVV.

The genes are TRBV21-1 and TRBJ2-7; TRBD1 is the table's D call and was not checked against the DNA. TRBV21-1 is reported as a pseudogene. The CDR3 length is 12 residues. For the CDR3, the DNA is TGTGCCACCCTACAGGGGTCCCACGAGCAGTACTTC. Amino acid sequence: CATLQGSHEQYF.

This clone was observed once. V and J are TRBV7-3 and TRBJ2-1, with 9 bases lining up with TRBD1. The V gene's germline CDR1 is SGHTA and CDR2 FQGTGA. This CDR3 has 15 amino acids. V gave up 5 bases and J gave up 4 bases; unmatched junction bases: 6. CDR3 nucleotides: TGTGCCAGCAGCACAACGGGACAGGGATACAATGAGCAGTTCTTC. Its translation is CASSTTGQGYNEQFF.

J is TRBJ2-6 and V is TRBV6-6; 8 bases match TRBD1. The V gene end was trimmed by 10 bases and the J gene end by 6 bases; junction bases not matched to a gene: 8. The germline V gene encodes CDR1 MNHNY and CDR2 SVGAGI (reference sequence). This CDR3 contains 14 residues. DNA of the CDR3: TGTGCCATCAAACAGGGGGTTTCGGCCAACGTCCTGACTTTC. Amino acid sequence: CAIKQGVSANVLTF.

The chain combines TRBV11-3 with TRBJ2-1; 14 nucleotides align to TRBD2. The CDR3 has 16 residues. Germline CDR1 SGHNT, CDR2 YENEEA. V lost 5 bases to trimming and J lost 7 bases; unmatched junction nucleotides: 7. The chain's CDR3 is CASSGGTSGSQNEQFF. Here the CDR3 DNA reads TGTGCCAGCAGCGGAGGGACTAGCGGGAGTCAGAATGAGCAGTTCTTC.

The chain is built from TRBV7-9 and TRBJ2-1; possibly TRBD2 for D (6 bases). The length of the CDR3 is 15 residues. Trimming shortened V by 5 bases and J by 6 bases, and 17 bases separated the two germline ends. Germline CDR1 SEHNR, CDR2 FQNEAQ (reference sequence). CDR3 in DNA: TGTGCCAGCAGCCTAGGGGACTCCTGGGGCAATGAGCAGTTCTTC. Translation: CASSLGDSWGNEQFF.

This chain joins TRBV2 and TRBJ1-5; tentatively, D is TRBD1 (5 bases). The V and J ends lost 5 bases and 2 bases respectively, with 7 bases between them. The CDR3 covers 13 residues. Germline V CDR1 and CDR2: SNHLY, FYNNEI. The CDR3 bases are TGTGCCAGCAGTATGACAGGCAATCAGCCCCAGCATTTT. This encodes CASSMTGNQPQHF.

V gene TRBV6-4 combines with J gene TRBJ2-4, with D tentatively TRBD2 (5 bases). Germline assignment: CDR1 MRHNA and CDR2 SNTAGT. V was pared by 2 bases and J by 3 bases, with 11 bases between. This CDR3 region has 15 residues. The CDR3 coding sequence is TGTGCCAGCAGTGACGCCGGGAACGACAAAAACATTCAGTACTTC. It translates to CASSDAGNDKNIQYF.

V usage is TRBV7-2 and J usage is TRBJ2-3; TRBD2 matches at 9 bases. The CDR3 is 19 amino acids. Germline CDR1 is SGHTA and CDR2 is FQGNSA. The V and J ends lost 1 base and 5 bases, in that order; junction bases with no gene match: 16. The CDR3 loop is CASSLVAIQRGAVGDTQYF. Written as DNA, the CDR3 is TGTGCCAGCAGCTTAGTCGCGATACAGCGGGGGGCCGTGGGAGATACGCAGTATTTT.

The rearrangement uses TRBV6-6 and TRBJ1-2, with D unclear. Germline-derived CDR1 and CDR2 are MNHNY and SVGAGI (reference sequence). This CDR3 is built from 16 residues. V was clipped by 0 bases and J by 0 bases, with 11 bases between them. The DNA for the CDR3 is TGTGCCAGCAGTTACTCGGTGGATCTAGCTAACTATGGCTACACCTTC. This gives the protein CASSYSVDLANYGYTF.

This chain links TRBV10-3 with TRBJ2-5; 11 positions match TRBD2. This CDR3 region has 16 residues. The V segment lost 7 bases and the J segment 2 bases; nucleotides outside the gene matches: 9. Germline CDR1 is ENHRY and CDR2 is SYGVKD. The CDR3 DNA follows: TGTGCCATCAACGATCCGGGACTAGCGGTACAAGAGACCCAGTACTTC. Translated: CAINDPGLAVQETQYF.

The chain recombines TRBV10-1 with TRBJ2-3; tentative D call: TRBD1 (6 bases). Per the germline V gene, CDR1 is WNHNN and CDR2 is SYGVQD (reference sequence). Trimming shortened V by 4 bases and J by 4 bases, and 12 bases separated the two germline ends. The CDR3 loop spans 14 amino acids. This CDR3 reads CASSAQGFADTQYF. The DNA of the CDR3 is TGCGCCAGCAGTGCTCAGGGGTTCGCAGATACGCAGTATTTT.

This clone was recorded a few times. The chain has TRBV5-1 and TRBJ2-1; D is undetermined. V was cut by 0 bases and J by 7 bases, with 5 bases left in between. The CDR3 length is 12 residues. Germline V gene lookup returns CDR1 SGHRS and CDR2 YFSETQ. The CDR3 DNA sequence: TGCGCCAGCAGCTTGGCCAGGAATGAGCAGTTCTTC. Translating it yields CASSLARNEQFF.

The chain links TRBV5-1 to TRBJ1-3; the match to TRBD1 covers 7 bases. The CDR3 is 16 residues long. The J segment lost 9 bases and the V segment lost 0 bases, leaving 12 bases of the junction unmatched. Looked up from germline, CDR1 is SGHRS and CDR2 is YFSETQ. The CDR3 DNA follows: TGCGCCAGCAGCTTGGCCGGGACAGCCCCGAGAGCCACCATATATTTT. Its translation is CASSLAGTAPRATIYF.

This clone has only one observation. The J gene is TRBJ2-5, the V gene TRBV25-1, with 7 positions matching TRBD2. Germline values: CDR1 MGHDK, CDR2 SYGVNS. This CDR3 is 16 amino acids long. Trimming at V came to 2 bases and at J to 1 base, leaving 7 bases not matched to a gene. The CDR3 DNA reads TGTGCCAGCAGTGAAGCCAGCGGGGCTCTCCAAGAGACCCAGTACTTC. It is translated as CASSEASGALQETQYF.

The chain combines TRBV6-5 with TRBJ1-1; D is uncertain. V was cut by 8 bases and J by 0 bases, with 13 bases left in between. Looked up from germline, CDR1 is MNHEY and CDR2 is SVGAGI. This CDR3 comprises 14 residues. The CDR3 nucleotides read TGTGCCAGCCATGGCGGCGCGATGAACACTGAAGCTTTCTTT. As protein: CASHGGAMNTEAFF.

The sample holds a few counts of this clone. One end of the junction varies from germline; a read error may be responsible. J is TRBJ2-7 and V is TRBV7-9, with 8 bases fitting TRBD1. CDR1 SEHNR and CDR2 FQNEAQ come from the germline V gene (reference sequence). CDR3 size: 17 residues. As DNA, the CDR3 is TGTTCCAGCAGCCAATATCCGGGACAGGTCCGGAACTACGAGCAGTACTTC. Residues: CSSSQYPGQVRNYEQYF.

This clone is deemed medium-sized. The chain has TRBV6-1 and TRBJ2-1; 11 bases are a match to TRBD2. The CDR3 has 15 amino acids. Trimming removed 4 bases from V and 7 bases from J; junction bases left unmatched: 6. Germline V gene lookup returns CDR1 MNHNS and CDR2 SASEGT. CDR3 in amino acids: CASSVLAGDYNEQFF. In nucleotides, the CDR3 is TGTGCCAGCAGTGTACTAGCGGGAGATTATAATGAGCAGTTCTTC.

This rearrangement joins TRBV19 to TRBJ2-5; TRBD2 aligns across 7 bases. The V segment lost 2 bases and the J segment 1 base; nucleotides outside the gene matches: 7. Per the germline V gene, CDR1 is LNHDA and CDR2 is SQIVND (reference sequence). CDR3 size: 16 residues. CDR3 residues: CASSIRASGAQETQYF. CDR3 nucleotides: TGTGCCAGTAGTATACGGGCTAGCGGAGCCCAAGAGACCCAGTACTTC.

This clone appeared a few times. The J gene is TRBJ2-2, the V gene TRBV12-5; a weak D match, TRBD1 (5 bases). CDR1 and CDR2 (germline): LGHNT, FRNRAP. Trimming took 1 base from V and 6 from J, leaving 6 bases between them. The CDR3 covers 13 residues. In nucleotides, the CDR3 is TGTGCTAGTGGTTTGGAACAGGCCGGGGAGCTGTTTTTT. The encoded protein is CASGLEQAGELFF.

The rearrangement uses TRBV18 and TRBJ1-3, with D perhaps TRBD1 (5 bases). This CDR3 comprises 16 residues. V lost 3 bases and J lost 1, with 13 bases in between. The germline V gene encodes CDR1 KGHSH and CDR2 LQKENI. Here the CDR3 DNA reads TGTGCCAGCTCACCCATAGACAGTACATCTGGAAACACCATATATTTT. Its protein is CASSPIDSTSGNTIYF.

The V gene is TRBV2, the J gene TRBJ1-4, with 7 bases that match TRBD1. With 1 base clipped from V and 5 bases from J, the junction kept 4 bases outside the gene matches. Germline V CDR1 and CDR2: SNHLY, FYNNEI. This CDR3 has 15 residues. The CDR3 reads CASSEVGTDNEKLFF. CDR3 nucleotide sequence: TGTGCCAGCAGTGAAGTGGGGACAGACAATGAAAAACTGTTTTTT.

V and J are TRBV5-4 and TRBJ2-4, with 15 bases that match TRBD2. V shed 3 bases and J 1 base; nucleotides not matched to a gene: 5. The CDR3 consists of 18 residues. The germline V gene encodes CDR1 SGHNT and CDR2 YYREEE (reference sequence). CDR3: CASSSGLAGGGAKNIQYF. The CDR3 DNA reads TGTGCCAGCAGCTCGGGACTAGCGGGAGGTGGGGCCAAAAACATTCAGTACTTC.

V is TRBV5-4 and J is TRBJ2-3; the D gene is possibly TRBD2 (6 bases). Trimming stripped 4 bases from V and 0 bases from J, with 12 bases between. This CDR3 spans 15 amino acids. From germline, CDR1 is SGHNT and CDR2 YYREEE (reference sequence). The CDR3 nucleotides are TGTGCCAGCAGCCGGGACTCCGTGAGCACAGATACGCAGTATTTT. Amino acid sequence: CASSRDSVSTDTQYF.

This clone was observed a handful of times. J is TRBJ1-4 and V is TRBV10-3, with 7 bases fitting TRBD1. Per the germline V gene, CDR1 is ENHRY and CDR2 is SYGVKD. CDR3 size: 15 residues. With 4 bases clipped from V and 8 bases from J, the junction kept 10 bases outside the gene matches. CDR3: CAISGLTGTEEKLFF. The CDR3 DNA follows: TGTGCCATCAGTGGGTTGACCGGGACAGAGGAAAAACTGTTTTTT.

This chain links TRBV9 with TRBJ2-1; D is undetermined. Germline V CDR1 and CDR2: SGDLS, YYNGEE. Trimming left V 0 bases short and J 1 base short, with 11 bases between. The CDR3 is 16 amino acids. CDR3 sequence (DNA): TGTGCCAGCAGCGTAGCCTTGACCAGGTCCTACAATGAGCAGTTCTTC. Its protein is CASSVALTRSYNEQFF.

This clone was detected only a few times. Other DNA variants within this sample encode the same CDR3. The chain links TRBV28 to TRBJ1-4; D unresolved. The germline V and J ends were trimmed by 7 bases and 0 bases, with 6 bases remaining between them. This CDR3 has 13 amino acids. Looked up from germline, CDR1 is MDHEN and CDR2 is SYDVKM. This CDR3 is CASTGTTNEKLFF. The DNA of the CDR3 is TGTGCCAGCACCGGGACAACTAATGAAAAACTGTTTTTT.

There are a few counts of this clone. The chain joins TRBV7-9 to TRBJ2-3; the match to TRBD2 covers 10 bases. Per the germline V gene, CDR1 is SEHNR and CDR2 is FQNEAQ (reference sequence). J gave up 2 bases and V 5 bases, and 4 bases lay outside the gene matches. This CDR3 region has 15 residues. The CDR3 nucleotides read TGTGCCAGCAGCATTACTAGCGGGACCACAGATACGCAGTATTTT. Its protein is CASSITSGTTDTQYF.

This clone was seen only a few times. V is TRBV6-1 and J is TRBJ2-5, with D possibly TRBD2 on 6 matching bases. Deletions cut 6 bases from V and 2 bases from J, with 13 bases between. From germline, CDR1 is MNHNS and CDR2 SASEGT. This CDR3 is 14 amino acids long. CDR3 nucleotide sequence: TGTGCCAGCAGGGGGGGAGGCAGTCAAGAGACCCAGTACTTC. Protein: CASRGGGSQETQYF.

This clone has only a few counts. The J gene is TRBJ2-6, the V gene TRBV9; D possibly corresponds to TRBD2 (5 bases). Trimming cost V 2 bases and J 2 bases, with 8 bases left between them. CDR3 length: 15 residues. Germline lookup yields CDR1 SGDLS and CDR2 YYNGEE. The chain's CDR3 is CASSVMRAGANVLTF. DNA of the CDR3: TGTGCCAGCAGCGTCATGCGGGCTGGGGCCAACGTCCTGACTTTC.

This clone was observed a few times. V gene TRBV7-3 combines with J gene TRBJ2-2, with unresolved D. The CDR3 is made up of 14 amino acids. Looked up from germline, CDR1 is SGHTA and CDR2 is FQGTGA. The V and J ends lost 3 bases and 1 base respectively, with 6 bases between them. The CDR3 spells CASSFYRNTGELFF. CDR3 bases: TGTGCCAGCAGCTTTTACAGGAACACCGGGGAGCTGTTTTTT. Full variable domain (remainder filled in from reference TRBV7-3 and TRBJ2-2): GAGVSQTPSNKVTEKGKYVELRCDPISGHTALYWYRQSLGQGPEFLIYFQGTGAADDSGLPNDRFFAVRPEGSVSTLKIQRTERGDSAVYLCASSFYRNTGELFFGEGSRLTVL.

This clone was picked up a small number of times. This chain links TRBV7-8 with TRBJ1-3; 7 bases fit TRBD1. Germline CDR1 is SGHVS and CDR2 is FQNEAQ. This CDR3 is built from 14 residues. J gave up 1 base and V 4 bases, and 1 base lay outside the gene matches. CDR3 in DNA: TGTGCCAGCAGCTACAGGGGATCTGGAAACACCATATATTTT. Translating it yields CASSYRGSGNTIYF.